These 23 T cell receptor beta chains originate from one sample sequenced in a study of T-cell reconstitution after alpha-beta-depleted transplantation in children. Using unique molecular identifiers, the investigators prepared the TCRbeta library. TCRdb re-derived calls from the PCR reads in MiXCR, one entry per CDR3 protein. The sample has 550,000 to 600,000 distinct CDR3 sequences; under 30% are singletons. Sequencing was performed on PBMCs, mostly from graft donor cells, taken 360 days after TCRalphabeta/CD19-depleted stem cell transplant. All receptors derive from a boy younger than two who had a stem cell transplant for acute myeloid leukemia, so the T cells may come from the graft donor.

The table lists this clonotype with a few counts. The CDR3 DNA reads TGCAGTGCTGCTCGTCTAGCGAATGAGCAGTTCTTC. Translating gives CSAARLANEQFF. The chain employs TRBV20-1 and TRBJ2-1, with D perhaps matching TRBD2 (6 bases). CDR1 DFQATT and CDR2 SNEGSKA come from the germline V gene (reference sequence). The CDR3 is 12 residues long. The V and J ends lost 5 bases and 7 bases respectively, with 12 bases between them.

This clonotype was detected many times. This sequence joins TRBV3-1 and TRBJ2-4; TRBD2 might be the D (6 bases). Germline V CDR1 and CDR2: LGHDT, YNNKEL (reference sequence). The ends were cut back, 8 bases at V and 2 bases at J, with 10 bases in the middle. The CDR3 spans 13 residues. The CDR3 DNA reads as TGTGCCAGCGGGCGCGGGACCAAAAACATTCAGTACTTC. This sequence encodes CASGRGTKNIQYF.

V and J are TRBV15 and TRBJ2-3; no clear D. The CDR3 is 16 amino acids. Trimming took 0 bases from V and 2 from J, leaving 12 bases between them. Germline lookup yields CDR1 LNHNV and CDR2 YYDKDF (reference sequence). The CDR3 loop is CATSREPVDFTDTQYF. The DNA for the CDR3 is TGTGCCACCAGCAGAGAACCCGTGGATTTCACAGATACGCAGTATTTT. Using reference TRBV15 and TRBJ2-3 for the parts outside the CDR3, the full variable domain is DAMVIQNPRYQVTQFGKPVTLSCSQTLNHNVMYWYQQKSSQAPKLLFHYYDKDFNNEADTPDNFQSRRPNTSFCFLDIRSPGLGDTAMYLCATSREPVDFTDTQYFGPGTRLTVL.

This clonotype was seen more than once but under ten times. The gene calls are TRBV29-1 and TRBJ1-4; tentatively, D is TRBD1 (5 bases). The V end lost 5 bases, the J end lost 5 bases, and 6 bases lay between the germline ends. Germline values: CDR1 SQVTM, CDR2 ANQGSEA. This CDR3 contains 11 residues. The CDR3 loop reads CSVQGNEKLFF. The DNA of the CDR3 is TGCAGCGTTCAGGGCAATGAAAAACTGTTTTTT.

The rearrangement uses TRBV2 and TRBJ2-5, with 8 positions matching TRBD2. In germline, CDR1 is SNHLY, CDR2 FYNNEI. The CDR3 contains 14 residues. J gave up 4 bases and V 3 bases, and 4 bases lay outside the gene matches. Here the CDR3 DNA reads TGTGCCAGCAGTGAGGGACTAGTACGAGAGACCCAGTACTTC. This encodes CASSEGLVRETQYF.

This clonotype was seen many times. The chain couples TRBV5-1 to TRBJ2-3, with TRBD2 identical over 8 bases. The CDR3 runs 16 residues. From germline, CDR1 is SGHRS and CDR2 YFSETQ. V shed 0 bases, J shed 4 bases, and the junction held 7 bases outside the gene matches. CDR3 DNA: TGCGCCAGCAGCTTGGCCGGGGGGGGCTGGCCAGATACGCAGTATTTT. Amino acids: CASSLAGGGWPDTQYF.

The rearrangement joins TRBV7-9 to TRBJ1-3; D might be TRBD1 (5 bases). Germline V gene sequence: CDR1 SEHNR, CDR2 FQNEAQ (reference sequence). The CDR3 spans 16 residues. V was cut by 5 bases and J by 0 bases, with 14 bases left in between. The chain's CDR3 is CASSPIVTVSGNTIYF. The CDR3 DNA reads TGTGCCAGCAGCCCCATCGTGACAGTCTCTGGAAACACCATATATTTT.

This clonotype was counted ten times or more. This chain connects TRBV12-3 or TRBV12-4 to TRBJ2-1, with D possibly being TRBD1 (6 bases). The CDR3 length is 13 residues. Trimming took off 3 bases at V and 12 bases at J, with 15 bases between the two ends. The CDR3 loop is CASSLGQAERQFF. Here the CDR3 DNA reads TGTGCCAGCAGTTTGGGACAAGCAGAGCGGCAGTTCTTC.

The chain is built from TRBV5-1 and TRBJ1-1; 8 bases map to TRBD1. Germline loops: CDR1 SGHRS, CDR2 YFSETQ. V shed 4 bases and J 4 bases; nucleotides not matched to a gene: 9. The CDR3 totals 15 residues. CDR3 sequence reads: CASSPTGQGGTEAFF. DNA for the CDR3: TGCGCCAGCAGCCCAACCGGACAGGGCGGCACTGAAGCTTTCTTT.

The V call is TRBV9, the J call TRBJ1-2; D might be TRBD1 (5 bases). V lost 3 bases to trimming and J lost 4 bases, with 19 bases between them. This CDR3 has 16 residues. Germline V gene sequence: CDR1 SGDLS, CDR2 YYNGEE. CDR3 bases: TGTGCCAGCAGCGAGTCCCCTCTACCCCAGGGCTATGGCTACACCTTC. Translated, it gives CASSESPLPQGYGYTF.

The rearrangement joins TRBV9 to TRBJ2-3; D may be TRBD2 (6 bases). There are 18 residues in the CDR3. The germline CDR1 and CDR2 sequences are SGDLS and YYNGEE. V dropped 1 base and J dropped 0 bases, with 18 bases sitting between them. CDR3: CASSVTSGLSSSTDTQYF. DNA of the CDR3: TGTGCCAGCAGCGTAACAAGCGGGCTTAGTTCTAGCACAGATACGCAGTATTTT. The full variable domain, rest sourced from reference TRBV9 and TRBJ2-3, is DSGVTQTPKHLITATGQRVTLRCSPRSGDLSVYWYQQSLDQGLQFLIQYYNGEERAKGNILERFSAQQFPDLHSELNLSSLELGDSALYFCASSVTSGLSSSTDTQYFGPGTRLTVL.

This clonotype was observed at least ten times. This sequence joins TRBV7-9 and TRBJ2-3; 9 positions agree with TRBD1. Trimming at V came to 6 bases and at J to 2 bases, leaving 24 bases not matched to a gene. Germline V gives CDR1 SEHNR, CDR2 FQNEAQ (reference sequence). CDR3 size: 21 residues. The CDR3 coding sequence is TGTGCCAGCAGTCTATCTACGGGACAGGGTGCCCTACGGACTTTCACAGATACGCAGTATTTT. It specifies CASSLSTGQGALRTFTDTQYF.

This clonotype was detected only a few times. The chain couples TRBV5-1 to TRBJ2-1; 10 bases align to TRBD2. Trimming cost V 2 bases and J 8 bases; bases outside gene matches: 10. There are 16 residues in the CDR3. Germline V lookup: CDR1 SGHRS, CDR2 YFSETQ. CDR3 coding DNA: TGCGCCAGCAGCTTCATAGCGGGGGGCCGGTTTGATGAGCAGTTCTTC. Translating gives CASSFIAGGRFDEQFF. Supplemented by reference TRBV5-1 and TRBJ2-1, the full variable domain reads KAGVTQTPRYLIKTRGQQVTLSCSPISGHRSVSWYQQTPGQGLQFLFEYFSETQRNKGNFPGRFSGRQFSNSRSEMNVSTLELGDSALYLCASSFIAGGRFDEQFFGPGTRLTVL.

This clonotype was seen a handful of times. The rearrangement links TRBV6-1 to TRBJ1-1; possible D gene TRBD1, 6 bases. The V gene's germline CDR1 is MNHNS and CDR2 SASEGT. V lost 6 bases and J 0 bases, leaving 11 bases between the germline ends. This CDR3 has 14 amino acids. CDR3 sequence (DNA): TGTGCCAGCAGACGAGGGGGAATGAACACTGAAGCTTTCTTT. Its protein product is CASRRGGMNTEAFF.

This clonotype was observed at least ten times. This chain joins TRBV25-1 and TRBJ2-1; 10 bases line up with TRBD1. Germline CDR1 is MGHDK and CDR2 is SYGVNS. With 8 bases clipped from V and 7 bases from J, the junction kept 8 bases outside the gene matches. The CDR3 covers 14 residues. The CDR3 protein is CASSPDRGLNEQFF. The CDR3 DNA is TGTGCCAGCTCCCCGGACAGGGGGTTAAATGAGCAGTTCTTC.

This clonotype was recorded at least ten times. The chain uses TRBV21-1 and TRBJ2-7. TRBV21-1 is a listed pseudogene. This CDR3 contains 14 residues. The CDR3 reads CASFLDLLAYEQYF. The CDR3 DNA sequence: TGTGCCAGCTTCCTAGACCTTCTGGCCTACGAGCAGTACTTC.

Here the CDR3 reads CASRKPGLAGATGELFF. As DNA, the CDR3 is TGTGCCAGCAGGAAACCGGGACTAGCGGGGGCCACCGGGGAGCTGTTTTTT. This sequence joins TRBV6-1 and TRBJ2-2; TRBD2 agrees at 14 bases. Germline V CDR1 and CDR2: MNHNS, SASEGT. The length of the CDR3 is 17 residues. J was trimmed by 4 bases and V by 6 bases; bases with no gene match: 7.

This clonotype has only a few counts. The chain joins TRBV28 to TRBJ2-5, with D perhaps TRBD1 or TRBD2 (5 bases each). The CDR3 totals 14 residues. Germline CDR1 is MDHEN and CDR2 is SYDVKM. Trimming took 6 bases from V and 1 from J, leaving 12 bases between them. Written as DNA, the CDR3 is TGTGCCAGCAGATCAGGGAGACCCCAAGAGACCCAGTACTTC. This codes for CASRSGRPQETQYF.

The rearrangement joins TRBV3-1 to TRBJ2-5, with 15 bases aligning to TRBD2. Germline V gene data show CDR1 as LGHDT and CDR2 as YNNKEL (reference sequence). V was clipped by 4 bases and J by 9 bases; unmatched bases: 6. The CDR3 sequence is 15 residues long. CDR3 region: CASSPGLAGGPSQYF. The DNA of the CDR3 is TGTGCCAGCAGCCCTGGACTAGCGGGGGGGCCGTCCCAGTACTTC.

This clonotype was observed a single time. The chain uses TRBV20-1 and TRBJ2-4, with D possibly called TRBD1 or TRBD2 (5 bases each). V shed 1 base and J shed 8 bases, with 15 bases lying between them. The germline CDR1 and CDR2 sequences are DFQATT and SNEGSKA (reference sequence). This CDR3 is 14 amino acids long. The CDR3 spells CSARAGTALDIQYF. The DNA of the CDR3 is TGCAGTGCTAGAGCGGGGACCGCACTAGACATTCAGTACTTC.

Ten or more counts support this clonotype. The CDR3 nucleotides are TGTGCCATCAGAATCGGACAGGAACAGTTCTTC. It yields the protein CAIRIGQEQFF. The chain carries TRBV10-3 and TRBJ2-1; 7 positions match TRBD1. This CDR3 comprises 11 residues. Germline assignment: CDR1 ENHRY and CDR2 SYGVKD. Trimming removed 6 bases from V and 13 bases from J; junction bases left unmatched: 6.

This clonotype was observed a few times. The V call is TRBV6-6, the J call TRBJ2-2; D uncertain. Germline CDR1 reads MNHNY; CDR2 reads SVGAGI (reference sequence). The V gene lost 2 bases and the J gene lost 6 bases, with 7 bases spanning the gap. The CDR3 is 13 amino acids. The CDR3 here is CASSYHPSGELFF. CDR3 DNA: TGTGCCAGCAGTTACCACCCGTCCGGGGAGCTGTTTTTT.

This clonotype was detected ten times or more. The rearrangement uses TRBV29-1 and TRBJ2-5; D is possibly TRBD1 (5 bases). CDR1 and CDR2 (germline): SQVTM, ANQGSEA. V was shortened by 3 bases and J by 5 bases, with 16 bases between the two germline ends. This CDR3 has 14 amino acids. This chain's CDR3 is CSVDLPTVDETQYF. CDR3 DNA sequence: TGCAGCGTTGACCTACCGACAGTCGACGAGACCCAGTACTTC. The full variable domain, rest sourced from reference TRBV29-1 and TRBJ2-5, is SAVISQKPSRDICQRGTSLTIQCQVDSQVTMMFWYRQQPGQSLTLIATANQGSEATYESGFVIDKFPISRPNLTFSTLTVSNMSPEDSSIYLCSVDLPTVDETQYFGPGTRLLVL.